This TCR beta chain appears in the sequencing data of a study of read filtering for tumor transcriptome and immune sequencing. Study as a whole: TCR-mapped reads were about 4 to 11 million with IR-seq versus about 75 to 1,400 with RNA-seq.

The table lists this clonotype with many counts. The library was built from around 400 ng RNA with molecular barcoded adaptors for alpha/delta and beta/gamma chains. TCRdb redid the calling of the reads with MiXCR, one entry per CDR3 protein. Of about 21,000 distinct CDR3 sequences detected, around 20% appear once; the ten largest clones hold around 24%. Every patient had bone marrow sampled while the disease was active. CDR1 and CDR2 (germline): SGHRS, YFSETQ. Trimming left V 3 bases short and J 5 bases short, with 10 bases between. This CDR3 is built from 13 residues. The clonotype was recovered from a donor at least 40 years old with multiple myeloma. The genes are TRBV5-1 and TRBJ2-3; no firm D call. Sequences were obtained from a population of CD138-negative cells sorted from bone marrow. The CDR3 DNA reads TGCGCCAGCAGCTCCAATCAACAAGATACGCAGTATTTT. This gives the protein CASSSNQQDTQYF. Combining the CDR3 with reference TRBV5-1 and TRBJ2-3 gives the whole variable domain KAGVTQTPRYLIKTRGQQVTLSCSPISGHRSVSWYQQTPGQGLQFLFEYFSETQRNKGNFPGRFSGRQFSNSRSEMNVSTLELGDSALYLCASSSNQQDTQYFGPGTRLTVL.